This T cell receptor beta chain was documented in a study of CD8 T cells in Susac syndrome. Trimming took off 5 bases at V and 6 bases at J, with 13 bases between the two ends. Germline V CDR1 and CDR2: LGHNA, YSLEER. This CDR3 is 14 amino acids long. It was with random hexamers that roughly 0.45 to 1 ug RNA was reverse transcribed. TCRdb re-called the immunoSEQ multiplex PCR reads with MiXCR, one entry per CDR3 protein. The table lists over 15,000 distinct CDR3 sequences, roughly 95% of them singletons. CD8+ and CD4+ T cells were negatively isolated; TEMRA cells were FACS-enriched. The receptor was isolated from a human donor in good health. Sequences were obtained from CD8+ T cells from PBMCs. This chain links TRBV4-3 with TRBJ2-2; weak D call: TRBD2 (5 bases). CDR3 in DNA: TGCGCCAGCAGCTCGGGTAGCGAGGCCGGGGAGCTGTTTTTT. Residues: CASSSGSEAGELFF.